A selection of T cell receptor beta chains follows, all from one sample in a study of T cell responses to AZD1222 COVID-19 vaccine. The data were produced by immunoSEQ multiplex PCR, yet TCRdb's version contains in-frame clones alone and is incomplete. In the table there are around 100,000 clones, about 87% of which are singletons. This specimen was peripheral blood, taken on day 0 of MenACWY control vaccination. These receptors all come from an adult in good health. CDR3s include the opening cysteine and the closing phenylalanine or tryptophan. D genes are given only for firm matches. The listing skips clone size in some rows; elsewhere it reads once, few, many or a size class.

d_call,v_call,j_call,clone_size,cdr3_aa,cdr3_nt
-,TRBV19,TRBJ1-1,-,CASSLGGEGTEAFF,TGTGCCAGTAGTCTAGGAGGGGAGGGCACTGAAGCTTTCTTT
-,TRBV5-8,TRBJ1-5,-,CASSLGGWGDQPQHF,TGTGCCAGCAGCTTGGGAGGGTGGGGGGATCAGCCCCAGCATTTT
-,TRBV30,TRBJ1-2,-,CAWSRDGNYGYTF,TGTGCCTGGAGCCGGGACGGAAACTATGGCTACACCTTC
-,TRBV18,TRBJ1-2,-,CASSPDARNGYTF,TGTGCCAGCTCACCGGACGCGCGGAATGGCTACACCTTC
-,TRBV24-1,TRBJ2-1,-,CATNGLGNEQFF,TGTGCCACCAACGGGTTGGGCAATGAGCAGTTCTTC
TRBD2,TRBV30,TRBJ2-1,-,CAWSVSLGGGPYNEQFF,TGTGCCTGGAGTGTATCTTTGGGCGGGGGGCCTTACAATGAGCAGTTCTTC
-,TRBV4-3,TRBJ1-1,-,CASSPGLHTEAFF,TGCGCCAGCAGCCCCGGTTTACACACTGAAGCTTTCTTT
-,TRBV12-3/TRBV12-4,TRBJ1-2,-,CASSLGQTYTF,TGTGCCAGCAGTTTGGGGCAGACGTACACCTTC
-,TRBV5-1,TRBJ1-5,-,CASSLGAGVGNQPQHF,TGCGCCAGCAGCCTGGGGGCAGGGGTGGGCAATCAGCCCCAGCATTTT
-,TRBV27,TRBJ2-7,-,CASSLSWAGSEQYF,TGTGCCAGCAGTTTATCGTGGGCGGGGTCCGAGCAGTACTTC
-,TRBV5-1,TRBJ1-2,-,CASSSEGGLGYTF,TGCGCCAGCAGCTCGGAGGGGGGGCTGGGCTACACCTTC
-,TRBV24-1,TRBJ1-3,-,CATSDFPGGNTIYF,TGTGCCACCAGTGATTTTCCAGGAGGAAACACCATATATTTT
TRBD1,TRBV5-1,TRBJ2-2,-,CASRRGQGMAGELFF,TGCGCCAGCAGACGGGGACAGGGAATGGCCGGGGAGCTGTTTTTT
TRBD1,TRBV20-1,TRBJ1-3,once,CSASDRGFSSGNTIYF,TGCAGTGCTAGTGACAGGGGATTCTCCTCTGGAAACACCATATATTTT
-,TRBV6-5,TRBJ1-6,-,CASSPGLLGSPLHF,TGTGCCAGCAGTCCGGGACTGCTCGGTTCACCCCTCCACTTT
TRBD1,TRBV18,TRBJ1-5,once,CASSPQGGKGQPQHF,TGTGCCAGCTCACCTCAGGGGGGAAAGGGTCAGCCCCAGCATTTT
-,TRBV5-1,TRBJ2-1,-,CASSLMSYNEQFF,TGCGCCAGCAGCTTGATGTCCTACAATGAGCAGTTCTTC
-,TRBV25-1,TRBJ2-3,-,CASSGFEGSTDTQYF,TGTGCCAGCAGTGGATTTGAGGGGTCAACAGATACGCAGTATTTT
-,TRBV7-2,TRBJ2-5,-,CASSKSGGAETQYF,TGTGCCAGCAGCAAGTCGGGCGGGGCAGAGACCCAGTACTTC
TRBD1,TRBV7-2,TRBJ1-1,-,CASSSWGGQGTEAFF,TGTGCCAGCAGCTCCTGGGGGGGACAGGGGACTGAAGCTTTCTTT
-,TRBV11-2,TRBJ2-2,-,CASSLGSREIETGELFF,TGTGCCAGCAGCTTAGGGTCAAGGGAAATAGAGACCGGGGAGCTGTTTTTT
-,TRBV10-3,TRBJ1-3,-,CAGGGPQKAGSGNTIYF,TGTGCCGGTGGCGGGCCCCAGAAGGCTGGTTCTGGAAACACCATATATTTT
TRBD1,TRBV28,TRBJ2-7,-,CASSQQTGVYEQYF,TGTGCCAGCAGTCAACAGACAGGGGTCTACGAGCAGTACTTC
-,TRBV11-2,TRBJ2-7,-,CASSLASYEQYF,TGTGCCAGCAGTTTAGCCAGCTACGAGCAGTACTTC
TRBD1,TRBV4-3,TRBJ1-4,-,CASSRYRGEDEKLFF,TGCGCCAGCAGCCGTTACAGGGGGGAGGATGAAAAACTGTTTTTT
TRBD2,TRBV20-1,TRBJ2-3,once,CSASSPIGTSGASTDTQYF,TGCAGTGCTAGTTCCCCGATCGGGACTAGCGGGGCTAGCACAGATACGCAGTATTTT
-,TRBV20-1,TRBJ1-1,-,CSARGGTEAFF,TGCAGTGCTAGGGGAGGGACAGAAGCTTTCTTT
TRBD1,TRBV5-6,TRBJ1-6,-,CASSWMDRPNSPLHF,TGTGCCAGCAGCTGGATGGACAGGCCTAATTCACCCCTCCACTTT
-,TRBV15,TRBJ2-5,-,CATSRDIKETQYF,TGTGCCACCAGCAGAGATATTAAAGAGACCCAGTACTTC
-,TRBV18,TRBJ2-7,many,CATRRTNDYEQYF,TGTGCCACTCGCCGAACGAATGACTACGAGCAGTACTTC
-,TRBV5-1,TRBJ1-1,-,CASSLGGRRTEAFF,TGCGCCAGCAGCTTGGGGGGCAGACGGACTGAAGCTTTCTTT
-,TRBV12-3/TRBV12-4,TRBJ2-7,-,CASVVGYEQYF,TGTGCCAGCGTTGTCGGCTACGAGCAGTACTTC
-,TRBV5-5,TRBJ1-2,-,CASSSLGGGYTF,TGTGCCAGCAGCTCGCTGGGGGGAGGCTACACCTTC
-,TRBV6-5,TRBJ1-2,-,CASSYRQGEGYTF,TGTGCCAGCAGTTACAGGCAGGGTGAAGGCTACACCTTC
-,TRBV15,TRBJ2-7,-,CATSRDLGGYEQYF,TGTGCCACCAGCAGAGATCTCGGTGGCTACGAGCAGTACTTC
-,TRBV27,TRBJ1-1,-,CASSLYVGVNTEAFF,TGTGCCAGCAGTTTATATGTGGGGGTGAACACTGAAGCTTTCTTT
-,TRBV2,TRBJ2-7,-,CASRQISYEQYF,TGTGCCAGCAGACAGATATCCTACGAGCAGTACTTC
-,TRBV6-2/TRBV6-3,TRBJ2-7,-,CASSRTAQQYF,TGTGCCAGCAGTAGGACAGCTCAGCAGTACTTC
-,TRBV28,TRBJ1-2,-,CASSSFLTTDGYTF,TGTGCCAGCAGTTCATTCTTAACGACAGATGGCTACACCTTC
-,TRBV7-2,TRBJ2-2,-,CASSSQLGSGVTGELFF,TGTGCCAGCAGCTCCCAATTAGGTAGCGGAGTAACCGGGGAGCTGTTTTTT
-,TRBV4-1,TRBJ2-7,-,CASSQAPRSRDPYEQYF,TGCGCCAGCAGCCAAGCCCCCCGAAGCCGGGACCCCTACGAGCAGTACTTC
-,TRBV19,TRBJ1-6,-,CASNPQGRGSPLHF,TGTGCCAGTAACCCGCAGGGAAGAGGTTCACCCCTCCACTTT
TRBD1,TRBV6-5,TRBJ1-2,-,CASGQDRDYGYTF,TGTGCCAGCGGCCAGGACAGGGACTATGGCTACACCTTC